This passage covers 20 T cell receptor beta chains from one sample sequenced in a study of blood T cell repertoires in COVID-19. Measured with immunoSEQ multiplex PCR; TCRdb has only the in-frame clones, and not every one. The data contain approximately 260,000 clones, roughly 88% of them singletons. Sequenced: peripheral blood. The receptors were sampled from a woman aged 65 to 85 with COVID-19, enrolled during active disease.

V gene TRBV7-8 combines with J gene TRBJ2-7; D is uncertain. Germline V gene data show CDR1 as SGHVS and CDR2 as FQNEAQ. Trimming took 5 bases from V and 6 from J, leaving 17 bases between them. The CDR3 runs to 14 residues. The CDR3 protein is CASSPDRGLIEQYF. In nucleotides, the CDR3 is TGTGCCAGCAGCCCCGATAGAGGCCTTATCGAGCAGTACTTC.

The chain uses TRBV19 and TRBJ2-5, with 11 bases that match TRBD1. The CDR3 is made up of 14 amino acids. Germline assignment: CDR1 LNHDA and CDR2 SQIVND (reference sequence). V shed 4 bases, J shed 5 bases, and the junction held 3 bases outside the gene matches. This CDR3 reads CASSTGQGVETQYF. The CDR3, as DNA: TGTGCCAGTAGTACGGGACAGGGGGTCGAGACCCAGTACTTC.

This sequence joins TRBV2 and TRBJ2-4; unclear D gene. Per the germline V gene, CDR1 is SNHLY and CDR2 is FYNNEI. The CDR3 contains 15 residues. V was pared by 3 bases and J by 1 base, with 10 bases between. As DNA, the CDR3 is TGTGCCAGCAGTGAGATGGTCAGGGCCAAAAACATTCAGTACTTC. Encoded protein: CASSEMVRAKNIQYF.

V usage is TRBV18 and J usage is TRBJ2-7; tentatively, D is TRBD1 (6 bases). Germline CDR1 is KGHSH and CDR2 is LQKENI. Trimming took 2 bases from V and 3 from J, leaving 17 bases between them. The CDR3 covers 16 residues. The CDR3 reads CASSPLEGTPRYEQYF. CDR3 nucleotide sequence: TGTGCCAGCTCACCATTGGAAGGGACACCTCGCTACGAGCAGTACTTC.

The chain recombines TRBV7-2 with TRBJ2-7, with D perhaps TRBD2 (5 bases). There are 15 residues in the CDR3. The germline gives CDR1 SGHTA, CDR2 FQGNSA. V lost 0 bases, J lost 1 base, and 10 bases lay in between. The CDR3 sequence is CASSLAGVLSYEQYF. CDR3 nucleotides: TGTGCCAGCAGCTTAGCGGGAGTCCTATCCTACGAGCAGTACTTC. The full variable domain, completed using reference TRBV7-2 and TRBJ2-7, is GAGVSQSPSNKVTEKGKDVELRCDPISGHTALYWYRQSLGQGLEFLIYFQGNSAPDKSGLPSDRFSAERTGGSVSTLTIQRTQQEDSAVYLCASSLAGVLSYEQYFGPGTRLTVT.

This clone turned up a few times. The chain joins TRBV6-1 to TRBJ1-2; no reliable D call. V lost 6 bases and J 8 bases, leaving 22 bases between the germline ends. From germline, CDR1 is MNHNS and CDR2 SASEGT. This CDR3 region has 15 residues. CDR3 loop: CASRVASGSGGGYTF. The CDR3 coding sequence is TGTGCCAGCAGAGTAGCCTCTGGGTCTGGCGGAGGCTACACCTTC.

The rearrangement uses TRBV19 and TRBJ2-4; D is perhaps TRBD1 (5 bases). The CDR3 consists of 15 residues. The ends were cut back, 6 bases at V and 0 bases at J, with 12 bases in the middle. Per the germline V gene, CDR1 is LNHDA and CDR2 is SQIVND (reference sequence). The CDR3 DNA reads TGTGCCAGTAGCCCCACGACAGTAGCCAAAAACATTCAGTACTTC. Protein: CASSPTTVAKNIQYF.

This clone occurred once. The chain recombines TRBV5-4 with TRBJ2-2, with 7 positions matching TRBD2. The CDR3 sequence is 14 residues long. Germline V lookup: CDR1 SGHNT, CDR2 YYREEE (reference sequence). The V segment lost 4 bases and the J segment 4 bases; nucleotides outside the gene matches: 4. CDR3 sequence: CASSPGGITGELFF. The CDR3 DNA sequence: TGTGCCAGCAGCCCCGGGGGGATCACCGGGGAGCTGTTTTTT.

This chain connects TRBV3-1 (or the pseudogene TRBV3-2) to TRBJ2-5; D gene unclear. The CDR3 is made up of 12 amino acids. Germline CDR1 is LGHDT and CDR2 is YNNKEL (reference sequence). V lost 0 bases and J lost 5, with 4 bases in between. The CDR3 nucleotides read TGTGCCAGCAGCCAAGAAGAGGAGACCCAGTACTTC. This translates into CASSQEEETQYF.

A note on this clone: This specimen includes other DNA sequences encoding the same CDR3. The chain combines TRBV28 with TRBJ1-5; 10 nucleotides agree with TRBD1. Per germline, CDR1 MDHEN and CDR2 SYDVKM. The CDR3 runs 14 residues. The trim removed 6 bases at V and 7 bases at J, leaving 6 bases unmatched. In nucleotides, the CDR3 is TGTGCCAGCAGGGGGACAGGGGAAAACCAGCCCCAGCATTTT. It encodes CASRGTGENQPQHF.

This chain joins TRBV15 and TRBJ1-6; a weak D match, TRBD1 (5 bases). V was pared by 1 base and J by 9 bases, with 13 bases between. Looked up from germline, CDR1 is LNHNV and CDR2 is YYDKDF (reference sequence). The CDR3 consists of 15 residues. CDR3 coding DNA: TGTGCCACCAGCAGAGGGGGGGAAGGGAGTTCACCCCTCCACTTT. It translates to CATSRGGEGSSPLHF.

This clone has a count of ten or more. This chain joins TRBV5-1 and TRBJ2-7; D is ambiguous. CDR1 is SGHRS and CDR2 is YFSETQ in the germline V gene. This CDR3 region has 12 residues. Trimming took 0 bases from V and 5 from J, leaving 6 bases between them. Here the CDR3 DNA reads TGCGCCAGCAGCTTGGACAAAAACGAGCAGTACTTC. It translates to CASSLDKNEQYF.

This clone was recorded many times. The CDR3 here is CAISEGDRHHEQYF. The CDR3 DNA reads as TGTGCCATCAGTGAAGGGGACAGGCATCACGAGCAGTACTTC. V and J are TRBV10-3 and TRBJ2-7, with 8 bases identical to TRBD1. Germline CDR1 ENHRY, CDR2 SYGVKD. The V and J ends lost 3 bases and 5 bases, in that order; junction bases with no gene match: 6. CDR3 size: 14 residues.

The chain links TRBV11-1 to TRBJ2-7; TRBD2 matches 7 bases. The junction had 10 bases not matched to a gene; V was cut back by 5 bases and J by 0 bases. The CDR3 runs 16 residues. Germline CDR1 and CDR2: SGHAT and FQDESV (reference sequence). In DNA, the CDR3 is TGTGCCAGCAGCCGAGGGACTGGCGGGGGCTCCTACGAGCAGTACTTC. It codes for CASSRGTGGGSYEQYF.

The chain carries TRBV5-5 and TRBJ2-5; maybe TRBD1 (6 bases). The V gene lost 4 bases and the J gene lost 2 bases, with 12 bases spanning the gap. The CDR3 loop spans 14 amino acids. Per germline, CDR1 SGHKS and CDR2 YYEKEE (reference sequence). In DNA form, the CDR3 reads TGTGCCAGCAGCACCGGACAGATTCAAGAGACCCAGTACTTC. As protein: CASSTGQIQETQYF.

The chain has TRBV19 and TRBJ2-1, with 8 bases that match TRBD2. V shed 10 bases and J 12 bases; nucleotides not matched to a gene: 14. The CDR3 is 13 residues long. Germline assignment: CDR1 LNHDA and CDR2 SQIVND (reference sequence). CDR3 sequence (DNA): TGTGCCACGGGGGGGCAGCGGCAATCGCGGCAGTTCTTC. Translated: CATGGQRQSRQFF.

V gene TRBV6-6 combines with J gene TRBJ2-5, with a tentative D call TRBD2 (5 bases). The length of the CDR3 is 13 residues. Germline V gives CDR1 MNHNY, CDR2 SVGAGI (reference sequence). Between the trimmed V and J ends, which lost 5 bases and 5 bases, there was a span of 12 bases. CDR3 sequence (DNA): TGTGCCAGCAGTACGTGGGCGGGTGAGACCCAGTACTTC. This gives the protein CASSTWAGETQYF.

V gene TRBV7-2 combines with J gene TRBJ2-7; 8 bases align to TRBD2. The germline CDR1 and CDR2 sequences are SGHTA and FQGNSA. The ends lost 0 bases at V and 6 bases at J; junction bases unmatched: 4. The CDR3 is 14 residues long. CDR3 residues: CASSLASGTGEQYF. The CDR3 nucleotides are TGTGCCAGCAGCTTAGCTAGCGGGACTGGCGAGCAGTACTTC.

This clone was observed once. The sample contains more than one DNA sequence encoding this CDR3. The rearrangement uses TRBV27 and TRBJ1-2; D not certain. The CDR3 sequence is 12 residues long. V shed 5 bases and J shed 6 bases, with 10 bases lying between them. From germline, CDR1 is MNHEY and CDR2 SMNVEV (reference sequence). The DNA of the CDR3 is TGTGCCAGCAGTCTGGGAGGAGATGGCTACACCTTC. This sequence encodes CASSLGGDGYTF.

The chain joins TRBV24-1 to TRBJ2-5; D gene uncertain. Germline-derived CDR1 and CDR2 are KGHDR and SFDVKD. The CDR3 runs 12 residues. Between the trimmed V and J ends, which lost 2 bases and 6 bases, there was a span of 6 bases. The CDR3: CATSDSRQTQYF. Here the CDR3 DNA reads TGTGCCACCAGTGATTCTAGGCAGACCCAGTACTTC.